A selection of T cell receptor beta chains follows, all from one sample in a study of naive CD8 T cells in extremely preterm neonates. Profiled with immunoSEQ multiplex PCR; TCRdb holds only in-frame clones, not every one. There are 8,000 or so clones in the sample; 95% to 98% occur only once, and around 0.36% lies in the top ten. Specimen: naive CD8+ T cells from cord blood. The receptors stem from a newborn in good health. Each CDR3 is given with its conserved first and last residue. D genes are given only for firm matches. Clone size appears in some rows only: once, few, many, or a class for an expanded clone.

clone size: few
V gene: TRBV19
D gene: TRBD1
J gene: TRBJ2-7
CDR3 DNA: TGTGCCAGTAGTATATTACAGGGGTACGAGCAGTACTTC
CDR3 protein: CASSILQGYEQYF

clone size: NA
V gene: TRBV11-2
D gene: NA
J gene: TRBJ1-3
CDR3 DNA: TGTGCCAGCAGCCCCCCCCGGGGGGCTGGAAACACCATATATTTT
CDR3 protein: CASSPPRGAGNTIYF

clone size: NA
V gene: TRBV5-1
D gene: TRBD1
J gene: TRBJ2-7
CDR3 DNA: TGCGCCAGCAGCTTAAGTACAGGGGGCAGCTACGAGCAGTACTTC
CDR3 protein: CASSLSTGGSYEQYF

clone size: NA
V gene: TRBV6-1
D gene: NA
J gene: TRBJ1-1
CDR3 DNA: TGTGCCAGCAGTGTGGCAGGGTACACTGAAGCTTTCTTT
CDR3 protein: CASSVAGYTEAFF

clone size: NA
V gene: TRBV28
D gene: NA
J gene: TRBJ1-1
CDR3 DNA: TGTGCCAGCGGGGGGAGCACTGAAGCTTTCTTT
CDR3 protein: CASGGSTEAFF

clone size: NA
V gene: TRBV5-1
D gene: NA
J gene: TRBJ2-6
CDR3 DNA: TGCGCCAGCAGCTTGGGACACTCTGGGGCCAACGTCCTGACTTTC
CDR3 protein: CASSLGHSGANVLTF

clone size: NA
V gene: TRBV4-3
D gene: NA
J gene: TRBJ2-1
CDR3 DNA: TGCGCCAGCAGCCACGCAGGGGACTACAATGAGCAGTTCTTC
CDR3 protein: CASSHAGDYNEQFF

clone size: NA
V gene: TRBV19
D gene: TRBD1
J gene: TRBJ2-1
CDR3 DNA: TGTGCCAGTAGGGCCGACAGGGGCTCCTACAATGAGCAGTTCTTC
CDR3 protein: CASRADRGSYNEQFF

clone size: NA
V gene: TRBV9
D gene: TRBD1
J gene: TRBJ2-2
CDR3 DNA: TGTGCCAGCAGCGCCACAGGGGGGAACACCGGGGAGCTGTTTTTT
CDR3 protein: CASSATGGNTGELFF

clone size: NA
V gene: TRBV4-1
D gene: TRBD1
J gene: TRBJ2-7
CDR3 DNA: TGCGCCAGCAGCGCGTCGACAGGGGGCTACGAGCAGTACTTC
CDR3 protein: CASSASTGGYEQYF

clone size: once
V gene: TRBV5-1
D gene: TRBD1
J gene: TRBJ1-3
CDR3 DNA: TGCGCCAGCAGCTCACCGCCGGGACAGGGGGCGAAGAACACCATATATTTT
CDR3 protein: CASSSPPGQGAKNTIYF

clone size: NA
V gene: TRBV19
D gene: TRBD1
J gene: TRBJ2-7
CDR3 DNA: TGTGCCAGTAGGGAGAAGGGGGCTTACGAGCAGTACTTC
CDR3 protein: CASREKGAYEQYF

clone size: NA
V gene: TRBV7-9
D gene: NA
J gene: TRBJ1-2
CDR3 DNA: TGTGCCAGCAGCTTAGGAGGGTCGCATGGCTACACCTTC
CDR3 protein: CASSLGGSHGYTF

clone size: NA
V gene: TRBV11-2
D gene: TRBD2
J gene: TRBJ2-1
CDR3 DNA: TGTGCCAGCAGCTCGATAGCGGGGGGCGCCTACAATGAGCAGTTCTTC
CDR3 protein: CASSSIAGGAYNEQFF

clone size: NA
V gene: TRBV27
D gene: TRBD1
J gene: TRBJ1-2
CDR3 DNA: TGTGCCAGCAGCTCTGGGACAGGGGGTCTCTATGGCTACACCTTC
CDR3 protein: CASSSGTGGLYGYTF

clone size: NA
V gene: TRBV21-1
D gene: NA
J gene: TRBJ1-2
CDR3 DNA: TGTGCCAGCAGCGGGGAGAACTATGGCTACACCTTC
CDR3 protein: CASSGENYGYTF

clone size: NA
V gene: TRBV7-9
D gene: TRBD1
J gene: TRBJ1-3
CDR3 DNA: TGTGCCAGCAGCGGGCCGGGACAGCCCGAAAACACCATATATTTT
CDR3 protein: CASSGPGQPENTIYF

clone size: NA
V gene: TRBV5-1
D gene: TRBD2
J gene: TRBJ2-3
CDR3 DNA: TGCGCCAGCAGCTTGAACGGGGGGGACACAGATACGCAGTATTTT
CDR3 protein: CASSLNGGDTDTQYF

clone size: NA
V gene: TRBV6-4
D gene: TRBD2
J gene: TRBJ2-1
CDR3 DNA: TGTGCCAGCAGCGAGGGGCTAGCGGGCGGGGATGAGCAGTTCTTC
CDR3 protein: CASSEGLAGGDEQFF

clone size: NA
V gene: TRBV19
D gene: TRBD1
J gene: TRBJ1-5
CDR3 DNA: TGTGCCAGTAGTCCCCCAGGGGGTAGGAGACAGCCCCAGCATTTT
CDR3 protein: CASSPPGGRRQPQHF

clone size: NA
V gene: TRBV18
D gene: TRBD2
J gene: TRBJ2-1
CDR3 DNA: TGTGCCAGCTCACTTAGCGGGGGGTCCTACAATGAGCAGTTCTTC
CDR3 protein: CASSLSGGSYNEQFF

clone size: NA
V gene: TRBV9
D gene: TRBD1
J gene: TRBJ1-2
CDR3 DNA: TGTGCCAGCAGCCCCCCGGGACAGGGAGATGGCTACACCTTC
CDR3 protein: CASSPPGQGDGYTF

clone size: NA
V gene: TRBV9
D gene: TRBD1
J gene: TRBJ1-1
CDR3 DNA: TGTGCCAGCAGCGGCCAGGGGGCCACTGAAGCTTTCTTT
CDR3 protein: CASSGQGATEAFF

clone size: once
V gene: TRBV7-2
D gene: NA
J gene: TRBJ2-5
CDR3 DNA: TGTGCCAGCACGGAGGGGGGGGGTCAAGAGACCCAGTACTTC
CDR3 protein: CASTEGGGQETQYF

clone size: NA
V gene: TRBV7-8
D gene: TRBD1
J gene: TRBJ2-5
CDR3 DNA: TGTGCCAGCAGCTCCCGTCGTGGGACAGGGGCCCCCCAAGAGACCCAGTACTTC
CDR3 protein: CASSSRRGTGAPQETQYF

clone size: NA
V gene: TRBV12-5
D gene: TRBD1
J gene: TRBJ2-5
CDR3 DNA: TGTGCTAGTGGTTCACCGGGACAGGGGGCTGAGACCCAGTACTTC
CDR3 protein: CASGSPGQGAETQYF

clone size: NA
V gene: TRBV7-2
D gene: NA
J gene: TRBJ1-2
CDR3 DNA: TGTGCCAGCAGCCTTGGACAAAACTATGGCTACACCTTC
CDR3 protein: CASSLGQNYGYTF

clone size: NA
V gene: TRBV6-5
D gene: NA
J gene: TRBJ1-1
CDR3 DNA: TGTGCCAGCAGTTACGCAGTACAGGGTTACACTGAAGCTTTCTTT
CDR3 protein: CASSYAVQGYTEAFF

clone size: NA
V gene: TRBV6-5
D gene: NA
J gene: TRBJ2-7
CDR3 DNA: TGTGCCAGCAGTCCAACTCGCTCCTACGAGCAGTACTTC
CDR3 protein: CASSPTRSYEQYF

clone size: NA
V gene: TRBV7-6
D gene: NA
J gene: TRBJ1-5
CDR3 DNA: TGTGCCAGCAGCTTTGGACACAATCAGCCCCAGCATTTT
CDR3 protein: CASSFGHNQPQHF

clone size: NA
V gene: TRBV4-1
D gene: TRBD2
J gene: TRBJ2-1
CDR3 DNA: TGCGCCAGCAGCCAAGGCGGGGGGGCCTATGAGCAGTTCTTC
CDR3 protein: CASSQGGGAYEQFF

clone size: NA
V gene: TRBV4-1
D gene: NA
J gene: TRBJ2-1
CDR3 DNA: TGCGCCAGCAGCCAAAAAGGGAGCTACAATGAGCAGTTCTTC
CDR3 protein: CASSQKGSYNEQFF

clone size: once
V gene: TRBV9
D gene: TRBD1
J gene: TRBJ1-5
CDR3 DNA: TGTGCCAGCAGCCCAGGACAGGGGTACGGTCAGCCCCAGCATTTT
CDR3 protein: CASSPGQGYGQPQHF

clone size: once
V gene: TRBV11-2
D gene: TRBD2
J gene: TRBJ2-5
CDR3 DNA: TGTGCCAGCAGCTTCGGACTAGCCCTCCAAGAGACCCAGTACTTC
CDR3 protein: CASSFGLALQETQYF

clone size: few
V gene: TRBV27
D gene: TRBD2
J gene: TRBJ2-1
CDR3 DNA: TGTGCCAGCTCCATAGCGGGGGCCCTTTACAATGAGCAGTTCTTC
CDR3 protein: CASSIAGALYNEQFF

clone size: NA
V gene: TRBV7-3
D gene: TRBD1
J gene: TRBJ1-3
CDR3 DNA: TGTGCCAGCAGACGGGACAGGGTCCTCGGAAACACCATATATTTT
CDR3 protein: CASRRDRVLGNTIYF

clone size: NA
V gene: TRBV19
D gene: TRBD1
J gene: TRBJ1-1
CDR3 DNA: TGTGCCAGTAGTGTGGGACAGACAAACACTGAAGCTTTCTTT
CDR3 protein: CASSVGQTNTEAFF

clone size: NA
V gene: TRBV4-2
D gene: TRBD2
J gene: TRBJ2-2
CDR3 DNA: TGTGCCAGCAGCCAAGACCTAGCGGGGGCGACCGGGGAGCTGTTTTTT
CDR3 protein: CASSQDLAGATGELFF

clone size: NA
V gene: TRBV27
D gene: TRBD1
J gene: TRBJ1-1
CDR3 DNA: TGTGCCAGCAGTTTAAGGGGGCCCCTCACAGGAGCTTTCTTT
CDR3 protein: CASSLRGPLTGAFF

clone size: NA
V gene: TRBV4-1
D gene: NA
J gene: TRBJ1-5
CDR3 DNA: TGCGCCAGCAGCCAATGGGCCGGTTATAGCAATCAGCCCCAGCATTTT
CDR3 protein: CASSQWAGYSNQPQHF